These 23 T cell receptor beta chains came from one sample sequenced in a study of neurological immune-mediated disorders. Via MiXCR, TCRdb re-called the 5' RACE reads, giving one row per CDR3 protein. The profile shows 39,000 or so distinct CDR3 sequences, more than 4.5% of them singletons. The sequenced sample was CD4+ T cells from blood. These receptors originate from a man younger than 30 in good health.

This chain uses TRBV5-1 with TRBJ2-1, with a possible D match to TRBD1 (6 bases). The CDR3 is 12 amino acids. The V gene lost 3 bases and the J gene lost 10 bases, with 11 bases spanning the gap. Per germline, CDR1 SGHRS and CDR2 YFSETQ. This CDR3 is CASSSQGEEQFF. The CDR3 region has the DNA TGCGCCAGCAGCTCACAGGGTGAGGAGCAGTTCTTC.

This clonotype has at least ten counts. V and J are TRBV15 and TRBJ2-3, with D unresolved. The CDR3 contains 13 residues. Germline CDR1 is LNHNV and CDR2 is YYDKDF (reference sequence). Trimming left V 2 bases short and J 5 bases short, with 8 bases between. The CDR3 DNA reads as TGTGCCACCAGCAGAACACTTGAAGATACGCAGTATTTT. Protein sequence: CATSRTLEDTQYF. Complete variable domain (other parts from reference TRBV15 and TRBJ2-3): DAMVIQNPRYQVTQFGKPVTLSCSQTLNHNVMYWYQQKSSQAPKLLFHYYDKDFNNEADTPDNFQSRRPNTSFCFLDIRSPGLGDTAMYLCATSRTLEDTQYFGPGTRLTVL.

This clonotype was counted many times. This chain uses TRBV6-5 with TRBJ2-7; 7 bases are shared with TRBD1. The junction had 4 bases not matched to a gene; V was cut back by 5 bases and J by 0 bases. CDR1 MNHEY and CDR2 SVGAGI come from the germline V gene. The CDR3 consists of 14 residues. CDR3 protein: CASSKRDSSYEQYF. The CDR3 coding sequence is TGTGCCAGCAGTAAACGGGACAGCTCCTACGAGCAGTACTTC.

The chain combines TRBV5-1 with TRBJ2-3, with D unclear. CDR1 is SGHRS and CDR2 is YFSETQ in the germline V gene. The V gene lost 0 bases and the J gene lost 0 bases, with 11 bases spanning the gap. CDR3 length: 16 residues. CDR3 residues: CASSLANGASTDTQYF. The DNA for the CDR3 is TGCGCCAGCAGCTTGGCCAACGGAGCGAGCACAGATACGCAGTATTTT.

This clonotype occurred many times. V usage is TRBV20-1 and J usage is TRBJ2-3, with 12 bases aligning to TRBD1. The CDR3 has 15 amino acids. J lost 6 bases, V lost 0 bases, and 4 bases had no gene match. Germline CDR1 DFQATT, CDR2 SNEGSKA (reference sequence). The DNA for the CDR3 is TGCAGTGCTAGAGAGGGGACAGGGGGCATGGATACGCAGTATTTT. Translation: CSAREGTGGMDTQYF.

This clonotype was seen ten or more times. The chain recombines TRBV7-9 with TRBJ2-3; tentatively, D is TRBD1 or TRBD2 (5 bases each). Trimming removed 4 bases from V and 4 bases from J, with 15 bases in between. The CDR3 runs to 15 residues. Germline lookup yields CDR1 SEHNR and CDR2 FQNEAQ (reference sequence). CDR3 in DNA: TGTGCCAGCAGCTCCCAGCCTGGGGGAGCAGATACGCAGTATTTT. Translated, it gives CASSSQPGGADTQYF.

This clonotype was found many times. The V call is TRBV5-1, the J call TRBJ1-4; maybe TRBD1 (5 bases). In germline, CDR1 is SGHRS, CDR2 YFSETQ. The CDR3 runs to 14 residues. The V gene lost 5 bases and the J gene lost 5 bases, with 13 bases spanning the gap. The CDR3 DNA follows: TGCGCCAGCAGACTGATGACAGCGAATGAAAAACTGTTTTTT. This sequence encodes CASRLMTANEKLFF. The variable domain in full, with the rest retrieved from reference TRBV5-1 and TRBJ1-4, is KAGVTQTPRYLIKTRGQQVTLSCSPISGHRSVSWYQQTPGQGLQFLFEYFSETQRNKGNFPGRFSGRQFSNSRSEMNVSTLELGDSALYLCASRLMTANEKLFFGSGTQLSVL.

This rearrangement joins TRBV6-4 to TRBJ1-4, with a weak D call TRBD1 (6 bases). Trimming took off 1 base at V and 6 bases at J, with 9 bases between the two ends. Germline-derived CDR1 and CDR2 are MRHNA and SNTAGT. The CDR3 is 14 residues long. DNA for the CDR3: TGTGCCAGCAGTGACTTGGGGGGCCATGAAAAACTGTTTTTT. Translated, it gives CASSDLGGHEKLFF.

This clonotype was found many times. This sequence joins TRBV12-3 or TRBV12-4 and TRBJ1-1, with D perhaps matching TRBD1 (5 bases). V lost 3 bases, J lost 4 bases, and 18 bases lay in between. This CDR3 comprises 16 residues. The DNA of the CDR3 is TGTGCCAGCAGTTTTGAATTGGGAACGGGGGGCACTGAAGCTTTCTTT. As protein: CASSFELGTGGTEAFF.

This clonotype was recorded many times. V and J are TRBV5-1 and TRBJ2-2; D is perhaps TRBD1 (6 bases). Germline assignment: CDR1 SGHRS and CDR2 YFSETQ. V lost 4 bases to trimming and J lost 1 base, with 8 bases between them. The CDR3 contains 14 residues. The CDR3 is CASSMTGNTGELFF. DNA of the CDR3: TGCGCCAGCAGCATGACAGGGAACACCGGGGAGCTGTTTTTT.

This clonotype was picked up many times. V gene TRBV12-3 or TRBV12-4 combines with J gene TRBJ1-1, with 8 bases aligning to TRBD1. The V gene end was trimmed by 8 bases and the J gene end by 6 bases; junction bases not matched to a gene: 8. The CDR3 loop spans 13 amino acids. The CDR3 sequence: CASDAGQGAEAFF. In DNA, the CDR3 is TGTGCCAGCGACGCAGGACAGGGCGCTGAAGCTTTCTTT.

This clonotype has ten or more counts. V is TRBV5-1 and J is TRBJ1-1, with D perhaps matching TRBD1 (6 bases). CDR1 is SGHRS, CDR2 YFSETQ, per germline. This CDR3 has 16 residues. Deletions cut 4 bases from V and 0 bases from J, with 16 bases between. The chain's CDR3 is CASSPRTDPLNTEAFF. Written as DNA, the CDR3 is TGCGCCAGCAGCCCAAGGACAGACCCACTGAACACTGAAGCTTTCTTT.

This clonotype was seen many times. The chain recombines TRBV10-3 with TRBJ1-2; 7 nucleotides match TRBD1. From germline, CDR1 is ENHRY and CDR2 SYGVKD. J was trimmed by 4 bases and V by 6 bases; bases with no gene match: 5. The CDR3 consists of 13 residues. The CDR3 DNA reads as TGTGCCATCAGAGCCCGGGACAGCTATGGCTACACCTTC. Translation gives CAIRARDSYGYTF.

This clonotype was seen many times. The chain couples TRBV12-3 or TRBV12-4 to TRBJ2-1; perhaps TRBD1 as D (6 bases). Trimming took off 8 bases at V and 5 bases at J, with 16 bases between the two ends. This CDR3 has 14 amino acids. The CDR3 sequence: CASVRGGPHNEQFF. CDR3 nucleotide sequence: TGTGCCAGCGTGCGTGGGGGCCCGCACAATGAGCAGTTCTTC.

This clonotype was counted ten times or more. The rearrangement links TRBV12-3 or TRBV12-4 to TRBJ1-4; D is possibly TRBD1 (6 bases). The CDR3 sequence is 13 residues long. The V end lost 2 bases, the J end lost 8 bases, and 9 bases lay between the germline ends. CDR3 protein: CASSLQGSEKLFF. In DNA, the CDR3 is TGTGCCAGCAGTTTACAGGGGAGCGAAAAACTGTTTTTT.

This clonotype was seen ten or more times. This chain connects TRBV10-3 to TRBJ2-5; 8 bases are shared with TRBD1. The CDR3 covers 14 residues. With V trimmed by 6 bases and J by 1 base, 4 bases remained unmatched. Germline lookup yields CDR1 ENHRY and CDR2 SYGVKD. This CDR3 is CAIRRDRGQETQYF. The DNA of the CDR3 is TGTGCCATCAGGAGAGACAGGGGCCAAGAGACCCAGTACTTC.

This clonotype was seen at least ten times. The rearrangement links TRBV9 to TRBJ2-3; 8 bases align to TRBD1. V shed 4 bases, J shed 6 bases, and the junction held 10 bases outside the gene matches. Germline-derived CDR1 and CDR2 are SGDLS and YYNGEE. This CDR3 has 15 residues. CDR3 nucleotide sequence: TGTGCCAGCAGCCCCCGCGGACAGGGATCGGATACGCAGTATTTT. Protein sequence: CASSPRGQGSDTQYF.

Ten or more counts support this clonotype. This chain joins TRBV7-2 and TRBJ1-2; D is uncertain. Germline-derived CDR1 and CDR2 are SGHTA and FQGNSA. The CDR3 is 16 residues long. Trimming cost V 5 bases and J 6 bases, with 22 bases left between them. The CDR3 protein is CASSPRIGLTVNGYTF. The CDR3 nucleotides are TGTGCCAGCAGCCCCCGGATCGGACTCACTGTAAATGGCTACACCTTC.

This clonotype was picked up many times. The chain has TRBV20-1 and TRBJ2-1, with D perhaps matching TRBD2 (5 bases). Germline CDR1 and CDR2: DFQATT and SNEGSKA (reference sequence). Trimming took off 3 bases at V and 8 bases at J, with 11 bases between the two ends. The CDR3 has 12 amino acids. CDR3 residues: CSARDFLYEQFF. The DNA of the CDR3 is TGCAGTGCTAGGGACTTCCTCTATGAGCAGTTCTTC.

This clonotype occurred many times. The chain links TRBV20-1 to TRBJ2-7; D perhaps matches TRBD1 (6 bases). The CDR3 is 16 residues long. Trimming shortened V by 3 bases and J by 2 bases, and 20 bases separated the two germline ends. The germline V gene encodes CDR1 DFQATT and CDR2 SNEGSKA (reference sequence). The DNA for the CDR3 is TGCAGTGCTAGGGGGGACGGGACAATTATGGCCTACGAGCAGTACTTC. This codes for CSARGDGTIMAYEQYF.

The sample holds many counts of this clonotype. The chain is built from TRBV15 and TRBJ2-1; 8 nucleotides match TRBD2. Per germline, CDR1 LNHNV and CDR2 YYDKDF (reference sequence). This CDR3 has 14 residues. The V gene end was trimmed by 9 bases and the J gene end by 2 bases; junction bases not matched to a gene: 6. The CDR3 nucleotides are TGTGCCACGGGATCAGCGGGGGCCTACAATGAGCAGTTCTTC. Encoded protein: CATGSAGAYNEQFF. The variable domain in full, with the rest retrieved from reference TRBV15 and TRBJ2-1, is DAMVIQNPRYQVTQFGKPVTLSCSQTLNHNVMYWYQQKSSQAPKLLFHYYDKDFNNEADTPDNFQSRRPNTSFCFLDIRSPGLGDTAMYLCATGSAGAYNEQFFGPGTRLTVL.

This clonotype was picked up many times. The gene calls are TRBV20-1 and TRBJ1-3; tentatively, D is TRBD1 (5 bases). V dropped 6 bases and J dropped 7 bases, with 13 bases sitting between them. Germline V gives CDR1 DFQATT, CDR2 SNEGSKA (reference sequence). The CDR3 is 12 amino acids. The CDR3 loop is CSALIGGNTIYF. The CDR3 nucleotides read TGCAGTGCCTTAATCGGGGGGAACACCATATATTTT.

The rearrangement joins TRBV18 to TRBJ2-2; D remains unclear. The V gene lost 4 bases and the J gene lost 4 bases, with 16 bases spanning the gap. Germline loops: CDR1 KGHSH, CDR2 LQKENI. This CDR3 contains 16 residues. CDR3 sequence (DNA): TGTGCCAGCTCACTCCGACACGGATCGGGCACCGGGGAGCTGTTTTTT. It specifies CASSLRHGSGTGELFF.